Sequencing of this T cell receptor beta chain was carried out in a study of low-dose radiotherapy and immunotherapy resistance in tumors (dated by TCRdb to 2022 to 2024). Regarding the research as a whole: In Cohort 1, 0.5 Gy per fraction was delivered every 2 weeks, and a total PTV dose of 6.5 Gy was prescribed. In Cohort 2, 1 Gy per fraction was delivered every two weeks, for a total of 13 Gy over 26 weeks. Nivolumab was administered intravenously as a 240 mg flat dose every two weeks, and ipilimumab was administered intravenously at 1 mg/kg every six weeks. Cyclophosphamide 200 mg/m2 was given intravenously every two weeks, one day before each radiation and immunotherapy administration. Patients took aspirin 300 mg orally once daily for four cycles, starting on cycle 1 day 1. First-strand cDNA was synthesized using Superscript III and a set of TRAV- and TRBV-specific primers, so that both TCRalpha and TCRbeta chains were covered. Trial participants were not randomized into treatment groups. The translational analysis covered eight patients: three from the first dose cohort and the first five from the second dose cohort.

A note on this clonotype: Its target antigen remains unknown. It has no much larger one-base neighbor in the sample; base qualities were not kept.

The time point label, as the study defines it: after trial treatment. Interpreted using the paper, the treatment or condition label stands for: LDRT plus nivolumab, ipilimumab, low-dose cyclophosphamide and aspirin (RACIN trial). Donors were enrolled in RACIN, a single-arm phase I dose-escalation trial in which nivolumab, ipilimumab, aspirin, low-dose cyclophosphamide and low-dose radiotherapy were combined. Patients with advanced, TIL-negative solid tumors were considered eligible. Sequenced using an Illumina HiSeq 2500. TCRs were amplified with Phusion for 15 to 25 PCR cycles using a constant-region primer together with the adapter attached to the V primers. Isolated mRNA was amplified with the MessageAmp II aRNA Amplification Kit, using a roughly 17-hour in vitro transcription at 37°C. mRNA for TCR sequencing was isolated with the Dynabeads mRNA DIRECT Purification Kit. Indexed Illumina adapters were added in a second Phusion PCR of roughly 25 cycles, after which AMPure XP beads were used to purify the products. In the paper's pipeline: Custom Perl scripts pooled TCR sequences encoding the same protein, removed out-of-frame sequences and computed each clonotype's abundance. Any TCR sequence backed by just one read was left out of the analysis. The metrics used to describe the repertoires included Shannon entropy, Gini index, clonality, richness, and the frequency of TCRs shared between repertoires. Clones were called with MiXCR by TCRdb after fastp trimmed the public reads at Q25, and only in-frame beta chains were retained. Each CDR3 protein gets just one entry, which takes the most common genes and DNA from the rows behind it. None of the V and J calls come from the authors' own analysis; TCRdb made them. This sample has roughly 52,000 distinct CDR3 sequences in its table, and 33% of those were observed once. In total, the top ten clones hold roughly 8.2% of the sample.

Here V drops 3 bases and J drops 2 bases, and the junction holds 5 bases not matched to any gene. In the germline V gene, CDR1 corresponds to SGDLS and CDR2 to YYNGEE. Reading from cysteine to phenylalanine, the CDR3 counts 15 amino acids. The retained sequence is limited to the CDR3, 45 bases, with the frame set at the first base. The sequencing here drew on PBMCs, taken after low-dose radiotherapy plus immunotherapy. This sequence uses TRBV9 and TRBJ2-1, with 7 bases in between that match TRBD2. The TCR was taken from a male donor with rectosigmoid adenocarcinoma. The sequenced DNA: TGTGCCAGCAGCGCTCTAGCGGAGCCCTACAATGAGCAGTTCTTC. It translates as CASSALAEPYNEQFF.